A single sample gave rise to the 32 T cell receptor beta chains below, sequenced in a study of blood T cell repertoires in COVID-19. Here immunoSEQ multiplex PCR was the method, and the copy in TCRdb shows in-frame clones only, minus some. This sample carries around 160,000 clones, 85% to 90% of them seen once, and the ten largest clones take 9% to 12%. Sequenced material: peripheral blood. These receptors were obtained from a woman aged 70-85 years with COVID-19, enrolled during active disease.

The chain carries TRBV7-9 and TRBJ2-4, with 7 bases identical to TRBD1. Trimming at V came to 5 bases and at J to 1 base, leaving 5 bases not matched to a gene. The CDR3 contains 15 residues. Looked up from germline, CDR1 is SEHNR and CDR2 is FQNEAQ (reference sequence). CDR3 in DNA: TGTGCCAGCAGCCCCGACAGGGCCGCCAAAAACATTCAGTACTTC. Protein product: CASSPDRAAKNIQYF.

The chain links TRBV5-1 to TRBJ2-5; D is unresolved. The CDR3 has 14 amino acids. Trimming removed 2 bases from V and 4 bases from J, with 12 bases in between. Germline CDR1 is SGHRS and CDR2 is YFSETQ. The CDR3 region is CASSFNAVGETQYF. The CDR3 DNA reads TGCGCCAGCAGCTTCAATGCGGTTGGAGAGACCCAGTACTTC.

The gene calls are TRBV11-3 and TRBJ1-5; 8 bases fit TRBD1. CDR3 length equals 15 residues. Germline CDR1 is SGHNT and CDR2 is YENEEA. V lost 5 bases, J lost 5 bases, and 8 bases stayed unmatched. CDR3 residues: CASSPGQGAYQPQHF. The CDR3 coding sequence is TGTGCCAGCAGCCCTGGACAGGGCGCATATCAGCCCCAGCATTTT.

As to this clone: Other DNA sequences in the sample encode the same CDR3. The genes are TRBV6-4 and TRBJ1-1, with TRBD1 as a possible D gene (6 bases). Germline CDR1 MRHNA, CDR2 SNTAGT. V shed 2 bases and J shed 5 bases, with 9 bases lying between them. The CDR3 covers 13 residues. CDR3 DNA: TGTGCCAGCAGTGACGAAGGGGGAACTGAAGCTTTCTTT. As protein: CASSDEGGTEAFF.

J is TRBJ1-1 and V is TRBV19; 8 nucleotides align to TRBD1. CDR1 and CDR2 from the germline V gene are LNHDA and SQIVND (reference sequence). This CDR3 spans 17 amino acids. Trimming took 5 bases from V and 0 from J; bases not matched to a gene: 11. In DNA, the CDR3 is TGTGCCAGTAGTCTTCTGAGGAGGACAGGGATGAACACTGAAGCTTTCTTT. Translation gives CASSLLRRTGMNTEAFF.

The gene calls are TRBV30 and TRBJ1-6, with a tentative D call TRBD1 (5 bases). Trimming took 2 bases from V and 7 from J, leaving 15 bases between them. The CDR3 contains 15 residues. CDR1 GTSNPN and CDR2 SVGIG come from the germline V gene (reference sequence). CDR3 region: CAWSQEGYRNSPLHF. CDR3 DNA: TGTGCCTGGAGTCAGGAGGGGTACCGCAATTCACCCCTCCACTTT.

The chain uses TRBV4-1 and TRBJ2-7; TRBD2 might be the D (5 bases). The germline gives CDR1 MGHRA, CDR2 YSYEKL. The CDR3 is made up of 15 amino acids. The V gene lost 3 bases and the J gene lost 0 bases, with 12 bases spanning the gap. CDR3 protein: CASSQDPGSSYEQYF. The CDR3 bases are TGCGCCAGCAGCCAGGATCCGGGGTCCTCCTACGAGCAGTACTTC.

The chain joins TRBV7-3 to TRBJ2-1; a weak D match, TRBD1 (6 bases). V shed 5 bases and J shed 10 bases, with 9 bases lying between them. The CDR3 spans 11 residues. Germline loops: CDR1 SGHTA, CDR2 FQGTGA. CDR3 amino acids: CASSAQGEQFF. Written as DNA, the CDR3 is TGTGCCAGCAGCGCACAGGGAGAGCAGTTCTTC.

The chain's CDR3 is CASSYHRDRGNQPQHF. The CDR3 DNA is TGTGCCAGCAGTTATCACCGGGACAGGGGGAATCAGCCCCAGCATTTT. The J gene is TRBJ1-5, the V gene TRBV2; TRBD1 aligns across 11 bases. Trimming cost V 5 bases and J 4 bases; bases outside gene matches: 7. The CDR3 is 16 amino acids. CDR1 is SNHLY, CDR2 FYNNEI, per germline.

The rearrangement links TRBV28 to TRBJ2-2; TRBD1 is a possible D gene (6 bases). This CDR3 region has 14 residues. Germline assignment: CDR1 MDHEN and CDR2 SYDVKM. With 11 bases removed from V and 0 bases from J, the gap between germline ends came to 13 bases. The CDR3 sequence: CASQGTANTGELFF. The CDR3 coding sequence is TGTGCCTCCCAGGGGACGGCGAACACCGGGGAGCTGTTTTTT. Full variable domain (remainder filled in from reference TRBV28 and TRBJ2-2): DVKVTQSSRYLVKRTGEKVFLECVQDMDHENMFWYRQDPGLGLRLIYFSYDVKMKEKGDIPEGYSVSREKKERFSLILESASTNQTSMYLCASQGTANTGELFFGEGSRLTVL.

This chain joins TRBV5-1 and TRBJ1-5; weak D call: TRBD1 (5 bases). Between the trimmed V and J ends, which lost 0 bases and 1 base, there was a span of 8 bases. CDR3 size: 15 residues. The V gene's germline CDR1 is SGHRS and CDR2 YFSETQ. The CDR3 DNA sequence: TGCGCCAGCAGCTTGGCAGGGATGAGCAATCAGCCCCAGCATTTT. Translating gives CASSLAGMSNQPQHF. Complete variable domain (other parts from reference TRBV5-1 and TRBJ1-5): KAGVTQTPRYLIKTRGQQVTLSCSPISGHRSVSWYQQTPGQGLQFLFEYFSETQRNKGNFPGRFSGRQFSNSRSEMNVSTLELGDSALYLCASSLAGMSNQPQHFGDGTRLSIL.

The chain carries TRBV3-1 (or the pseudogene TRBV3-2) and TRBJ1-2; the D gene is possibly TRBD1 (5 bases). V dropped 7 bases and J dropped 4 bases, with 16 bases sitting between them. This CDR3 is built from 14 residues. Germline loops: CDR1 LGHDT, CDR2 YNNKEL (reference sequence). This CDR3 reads CASTQSGVRYGYTF. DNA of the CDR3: TGTGCCAGCACCCAGTCGGGGGTCCGCTATGGCTACACCTTC.

The CDR3 loop reads CSARGQMEAFF. DNA of the CDR3: TGCAGTGCTAGGGGACAGATGGAAGCTTTCTTT. This rearrangement joins TRBV20-1 to TRBJ1-1, with TRBD1 matching 7 bases. CDR1 and CDR2 (germline): DFQATT, SNEGSKA (reference sequence). CDR3 length: 11 amino acids. The J segment lost 8 bases and the V segment lost 3 bases, leaving 3 bases of the junction unmatched.

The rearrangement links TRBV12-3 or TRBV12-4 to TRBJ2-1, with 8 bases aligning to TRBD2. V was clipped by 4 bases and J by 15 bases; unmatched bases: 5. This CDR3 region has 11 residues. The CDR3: CASSSGGRGFF. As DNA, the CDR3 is TGTGCCAGCAGTTCGGGGGGGCGGGGGTTCTTC.

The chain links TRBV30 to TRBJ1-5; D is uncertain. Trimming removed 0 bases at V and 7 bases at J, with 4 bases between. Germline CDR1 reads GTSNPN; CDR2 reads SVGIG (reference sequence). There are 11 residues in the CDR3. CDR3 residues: CAWSVGQPQHF. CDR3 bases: TGTGCCTGGAGTGTCGGGCAGCCCCAGCATTTT.

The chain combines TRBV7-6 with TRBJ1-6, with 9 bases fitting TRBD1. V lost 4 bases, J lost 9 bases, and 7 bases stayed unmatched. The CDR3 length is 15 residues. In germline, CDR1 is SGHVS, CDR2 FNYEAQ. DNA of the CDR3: TGTGCCAGCAGCTCGGGACAGGGTGGAAGTTCACCCCTCCACTTT. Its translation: CASSSGQGGSSPLHF.

The CDR3 sequence is CASSPNRGLSYEQYF. CDR3 DNA: TGTGCCAGCAGCCCCAACAGGGGGCTATCCTACGAGCAGTACTTC. The chain links TRBV5-6 to TRBJ2-7, with 9 bases lining up with TRBD1. This CDR3 is 15 amino acids long. Per the germline V gene, CDR1 is SGHDT and CDR2 is YYEEEE. Trimming removed 4 bases from V and 1 base from J; junction bases left unmatched: 6.

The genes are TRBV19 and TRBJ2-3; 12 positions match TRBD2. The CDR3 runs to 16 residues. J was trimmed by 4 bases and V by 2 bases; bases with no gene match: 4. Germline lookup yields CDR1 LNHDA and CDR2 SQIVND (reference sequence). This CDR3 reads CASSILTSGGADTQYF. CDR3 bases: TGTGCCAGTAGTATACTGACTAGCGGGGGCGCAGATACGCAGTATTTT.

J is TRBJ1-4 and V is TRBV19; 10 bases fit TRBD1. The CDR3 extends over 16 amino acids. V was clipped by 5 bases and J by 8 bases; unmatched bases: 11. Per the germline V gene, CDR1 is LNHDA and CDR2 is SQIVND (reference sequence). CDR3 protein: CASSAQAGTGAEKLFF. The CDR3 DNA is TGTGCCAGTAGTGCCCAAGCCGGGACAGGGGCGGAAAAACTGTTTTTT.

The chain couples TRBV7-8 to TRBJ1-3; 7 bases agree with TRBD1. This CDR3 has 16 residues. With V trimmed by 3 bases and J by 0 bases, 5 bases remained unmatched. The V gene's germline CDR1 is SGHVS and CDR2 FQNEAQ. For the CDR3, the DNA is TGTGCCAGCAGCTTGAAGGGGGCTGCCTCTGGAAACACCATATATTTT. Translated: CASSLKGAASGNTIYF.

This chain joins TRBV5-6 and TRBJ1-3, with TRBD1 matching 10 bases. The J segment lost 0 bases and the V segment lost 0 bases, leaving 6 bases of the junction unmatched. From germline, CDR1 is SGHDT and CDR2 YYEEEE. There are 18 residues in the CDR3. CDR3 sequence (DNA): TGTGCCAGCAGCTTGGTATGGGGACAGGGGAACTCTGGAAACACCATATATTTT. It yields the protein CASSLVWGQGNSGNTIYF.

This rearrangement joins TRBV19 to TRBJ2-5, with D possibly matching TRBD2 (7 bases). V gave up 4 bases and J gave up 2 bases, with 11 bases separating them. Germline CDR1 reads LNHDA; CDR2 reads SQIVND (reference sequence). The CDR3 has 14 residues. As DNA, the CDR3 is TGTGCCAGTAGTACGGGGGGCCGGCAAGAGACCCAGTACTTC. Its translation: CASSTGGRQETQYF.

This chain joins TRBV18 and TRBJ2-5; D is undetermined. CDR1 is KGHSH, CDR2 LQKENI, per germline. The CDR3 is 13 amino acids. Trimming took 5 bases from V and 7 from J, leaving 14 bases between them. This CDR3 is CASSYDSEGTQYF. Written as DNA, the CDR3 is TGTGCCAGCTCATATGACTCAGAAGGGACCCAGTACTTC.

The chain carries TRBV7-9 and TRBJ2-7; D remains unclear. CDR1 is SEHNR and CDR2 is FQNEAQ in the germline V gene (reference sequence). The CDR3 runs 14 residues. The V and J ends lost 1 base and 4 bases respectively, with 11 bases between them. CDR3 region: CASSLEPREYEQYF. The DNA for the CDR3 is TGTGCCAGCAGCTTAGAACCGCGCGAGTACGAGCAGTACTTC.

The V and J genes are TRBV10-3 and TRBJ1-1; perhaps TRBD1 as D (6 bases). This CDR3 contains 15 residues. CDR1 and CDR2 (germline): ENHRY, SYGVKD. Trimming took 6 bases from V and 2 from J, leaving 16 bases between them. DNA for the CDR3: TGTGCCATCAGGGACCCGGGACAAGGAAACACTGAAGCTTTCTTT. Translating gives CAIRDPGQGNTEAFF.

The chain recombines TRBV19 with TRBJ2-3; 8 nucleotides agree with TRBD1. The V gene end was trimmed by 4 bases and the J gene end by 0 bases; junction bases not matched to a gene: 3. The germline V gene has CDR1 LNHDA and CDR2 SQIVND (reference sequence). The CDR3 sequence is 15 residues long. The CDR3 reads CASSTDRGSTDTQYF. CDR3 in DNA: TGTGCCAGTAGTACCGACAGGGGTAGCACAGATACGCAGTATTTT.

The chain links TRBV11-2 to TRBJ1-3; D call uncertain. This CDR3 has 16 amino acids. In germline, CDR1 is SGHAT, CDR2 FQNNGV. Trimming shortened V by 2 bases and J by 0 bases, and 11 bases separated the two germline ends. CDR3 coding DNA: TGTGCCAGCAGCTTAAACGGCAGGCGCTCTGGAAACACCATATATTTT. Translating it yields CASSLNGRRSGNTIYF.

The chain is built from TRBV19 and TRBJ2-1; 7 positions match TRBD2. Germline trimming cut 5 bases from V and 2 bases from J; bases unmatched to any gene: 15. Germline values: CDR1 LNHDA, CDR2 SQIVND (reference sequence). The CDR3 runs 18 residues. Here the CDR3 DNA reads TGTGCCAGTAGTCGTCTCGGTGGGAGGGGTAAGGCCTACAATGAGCAGTTCTTC. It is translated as CASSRLGGRGKAYNEQFF.

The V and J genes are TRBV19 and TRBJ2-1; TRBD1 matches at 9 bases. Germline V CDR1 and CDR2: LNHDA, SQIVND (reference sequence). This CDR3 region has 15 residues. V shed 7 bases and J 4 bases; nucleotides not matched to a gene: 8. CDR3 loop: CASTGTGQVYNEQFF. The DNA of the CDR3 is TGTGCCAGTACCGGGACAGGGCAGGTGTACAATGAGCAGTTCTTC.

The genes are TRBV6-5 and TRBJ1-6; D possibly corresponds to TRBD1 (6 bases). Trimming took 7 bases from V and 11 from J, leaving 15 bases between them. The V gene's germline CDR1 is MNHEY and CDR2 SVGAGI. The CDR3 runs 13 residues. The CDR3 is CASTDQPGAPLHF. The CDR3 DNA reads TGTGCCAGCACGGATCAGCCAGGGGCACCCCTCCACTTT.

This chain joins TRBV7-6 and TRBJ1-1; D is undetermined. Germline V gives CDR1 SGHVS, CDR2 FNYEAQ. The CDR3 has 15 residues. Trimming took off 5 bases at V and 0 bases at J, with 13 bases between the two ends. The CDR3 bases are TGTGCCAGCAGCCCGGGAGGAGGGATGAACACTGAAGCTTTCTTT. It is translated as CASSPGGGMNTEAFF.

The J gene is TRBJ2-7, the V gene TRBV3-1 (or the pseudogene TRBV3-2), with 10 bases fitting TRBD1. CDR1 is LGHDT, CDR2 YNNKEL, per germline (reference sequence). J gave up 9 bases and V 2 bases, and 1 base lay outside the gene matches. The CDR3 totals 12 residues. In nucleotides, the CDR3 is TGTGCCAGCAGCCAACGACAGGGGGCGCAGTACTTC. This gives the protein CASSQRQGAQYF.